These 7 T cell receptor beta chains were all obtained from the same sample, sequenced in a study of shared clonotypes between healthy human individuals (TCRdb year 2020). CD8 naive samples consisted of CD45RO-negative cells that were positively selected for CCR7, yielding a CD45RA+CCR7+ population without TemRA cells. Library preparation used the immunoSEQ multiplex PCR assay. Drawn from immuneACCESS, this table holds only the in-frame rearrangements with V and J called that TCRdb kept. Clones are partly lost; checked studies trace under half to an unresolved V gene and leave the rest unexplained. The sample contains some 2,100,000 clones, just over 90% of them found a single time. The ten largest clones represent over 1.5% of the sample. Material: naive CD8+ T cells from PBMCs. The sample's cell subset or site label, in plain terms: CD45RA+CCR7+. All receptors come from a man aged 18 to 30 in good health. Some clones in this sample may be carry-over from other donors' samples.

This clone was detected once. This chain's CDR3 is CASSPPSSEQYF. The CDR3 nucleotides are TGTGCCAGCAGCCCACCGTCGTCGGAGCAGTACTTC. This rearrangement joins TRBV9 to TRBJ2-7; D unclear. V was pared by 4 bases and J by 7 bases, with 12 bases between. In germline, CDR1 is SGDLS, CDR2 YYNGEE. The CDR3 sequence is 12 residues long.

This chain joins TRBV28 and TRBJ2-1; TRBD2 matches 10 bases. Germline V gene data show CDR1 as MDHEN and CDR2 as SYDVKM. V lost 6 bases, J lost 7 bases, and 12 bases stayed unmatched. This CDR3 contains 16 residues. For the CDR3, the DNA is TGTGCCAGCAGCCTCCAGCGGGAGGGCCTTGGGAATGAGCAGTTCTTC. It specifies CASSLQREGLGNEQFF.

The genes are TRBV30 and TRBJ1-4; D gene unclear. CDR3 length equals 13 residues. V lost 5 bases and J lost 2, with 9 bases in between. Germline V lookup: CDR1 GTSNPN, CDR2 SVGIG (reference sequence). The CDR3 sequence: CAWALGTNEKLFF. The DNA for the CDR3 is TGTGCCTGGGCCCTGGGGACTAATGAAAAACTGTTTTTT.

The V gene is TRBV12-1, the J gene TRBJ2-5. TRBV12-1 represents a pseudogene. This CDR3 has 15 residues. In DNA form, the CDR3 reads TGTGCCAGCAGCTTTGCCGGGACCGGCCAAGAGACCCAGTACTTC. This codes for CASSFAGTGQETQYF.

Only one count was recorded for this clone. The chain uses TRBV7-8 and TRBJ1-1; D is perhaps TRBD1 (6 bases). The CDR3 is made up of 15 amino acids. V was cut by 5 bases and J by 4 bases, with 17 bases left in between. Looked up from germline, CDR1 is SGHVS and CDR2 is FQNEAQ. The CDR3 is CASSQNVGGRTEAFF. CDR3 nucleotides: TGTGCCAGCAGCCAAAACGTCGGGGGGCGCACTGAAGCTTTCTTT.

This chain joins TRBV28 and TRBJ1-1; D is undetermined. Germline V gene data show CDR1 as MDHEN and CDR2 as SYDVKM. The CDR3 contains 12 residues. V was trimmed by 3 bases and J by 8 bases, leaving 10 bases between them. CDR3 sequence: CASSFGFSEAFF. CDR3 in DNA: TGTGCCAGCAGTTTCGGCTTCTCCGAAGCTTTCTTT.

The V gene is TRBV4-1, the J gene TRBJ1-5; D is uncertain. Germline V gene data show CDR1 as MGHRA and CDR2 as YSYEKL. V dropped 1 base and J dropped 11 bases, with 12 bases sitting between them. The CDR3 spans 13 residues. DNA for the CDR3: TGCGCCAGCAGCCAAGGGGTACTTGGAGCCCAGCATTTT. Translating it yields CASSQGVLGAQHF.